The text below deals with one T cell receptor (beta chain). What it binds is unknown. 60 Vbeta and 13 Jbeta primers were used in PCR. The repertoire was sequenced with immunoSEQ multiplex PCR; TCRdb's copy has only in-frame clones and lacks some. The sample has around 76,000 clones. Germline CDR1 SGDLS, CDR2 YYNGEE. CDR3 length: 13 amino acids. The V end was cut by 4 bases, the J end by 5 bases, with 11 bases between. This record belongs to a study of cytomegalovirus exposure and HLA in healthy donors. Study results and caveats: Earlier analysis found most TCR beta V segments productive about 87% or about 30% of the time.

The chain combines TRBV9 with TRBJ2-3; no definite D call. The sequencing sample was made of PBMCs. The TCR sequence derives from a woman in her fifties or sixties in good health and CMV-seronegative. The chain's CDR3 is CASSKAPEDTQYF. The CDR3 DNA reads as TGTGCCAGCAGCAAAGCCCCCGAAGATACGCAGTATTTT.